Each of the 24 T cell receptor beta chains below was sequenced from the same sample in a study of T cell responses to AZD1222 COVID-19 vaccine. Generated by immunoSEQ multiplex PCR, the TCRdb table keeps only in-frame clones and is missing some. The sample includes more than 70,000 clones, about 88% of them seen just once. The source material was peripheral blood, sampled on day 0 of AZD1222 vaccination. The receptor source for this set is an adult in good health.

V usage is TRBV11-3 and J usage is TRBJ1-1, with D unclear. The V gene lost 5 bases and the J gene lost 5 bases, with 15 bases spanning the gap. Germline V gene sequence: CDR1 SGHNT, CDR2 YENEEA. CDR3 size: 14 residues. The CDR3 nucleotides read TGTGCCAGCAGCCCAGGCAGGACTGGGACTGAAGCTTTCTTT. It encodes CASSPGRTGTEAFF.

The chain carries TRBV6-6 and TRBJ1-2; D perhaps matches TRBD1 (5 bases). CDR1 MNHNY and CDR2 SVGAGI come from the germline V gene (reference sequence). V was clipped by 8 bases and J by 4 bases, with 23 bases between them. CDR3 size: 16 residues. The CDR3 loop reads CASFTDKGPGGYGYTF. In DNA form, the CDR3 reads TGTGCCAGCTTTACCGACAAAGGGCCGGGGGGCTATGGCTACACCTTC.

This chain uses TRBV5-1 with TRBJ2-1; D is ambiguous. Germline lookup yields CDR1 SGHRS and CDR2 YFSETQ. Trimming stripped 0 bases from V and 8 bases from J, with 12 bases between. The CDR3 extends over 14 amino acids. The CDR3 DNA is TGCGCCAGCAGCTTGGACCCCTACACCGATGAGCAGTTCTTC. Its protein product is CASSLDPYTDEQFF. The full variable domain, rest sourced from reference TRBV5-1 and TRBJ2-1, is KAGVTQTPRYLIKTRGQQVTLSCSPISGHRSVSWYQQTPGQGLQFLFEYFSETQRNKGNFPGRFSGRQFSNSRSEMNVSTLELGDSALYLCASSLDPYTDEQFFGPGTRLTVL.

The CDR3 spells CASSLAARGFSGNTIYF. CDR3 nucleotides: TGTGCCAGCAGCTTGGCTGCTCGGGGCTTCTCTGGAAACACCATATATTTT. V gene TRBV5-5 combines with J gene TRBJ1-3; a possible D gene is TRBD1 (5 bases). V was trimmed by 0 bases and J by 0 bases, leaving 13 bases between them. Germline loops: CDR1 SGHKS, CDR2 YYEKEE (reference sequence). The CDR3 has 17 amino acids.

The J gene is TRBJ2-1, the V gene TRBV18, with D maybe TRBD2 (7 bases). Germline CDR1 is KGHSH and CDR2 is LQKENI. CDR3 size: 16 residues. The germline V and J ends were trimmed by 3 bases and 7 bases, with 19 bases remaining between them. CDR3 residues: CASSPPSGGGRNEQFF. The CDR3 nucleotides are TGTGCCAGCTCACCTCCTAGCGGTGGGGGCAGGAATGAGCAGTTCTTC.

V gene TRBV10-3 combines with J gene TRBJ2-1; D unresolved. The CDR3 is 13 residues long. Germline CDR1 is ENHRY and CDR2 is SYGVKD. The ends were cut back, 6 bases at V and 6 bases at J, with 12 bases in the middle. CDR3 in amino acids: CAIRDLRPNEQFF. The CDR3 DNA follows: TGTGCCATCAGGGACCTTCGCCCCAATGAGCAGTTCTTC.

Only one count was recorded for this clone. The rearrangement joins TRBV7-2 to TRBJ1-2; D unresolved. V was cut by 0 bases and J by 2 bases, with 10 bases left in between. The germline V gene has CDR1 SGHTA and CDR2 FQGNSA. The length of the CDR3 is 15 residues. The CDR3 loop reads CASSLAAGRNYGYTF. The CDR3 DNA reads as TGTGCCAGCAGCTTAGCGGCTGGGCGAAACTATGGCTACACCTTC.

V gene TRBV7-3 combines with J gene TRBJ1-2, with 9 bases aligning to TRBD1. V shed 4 bases and J 3 bases; nucleotides not matched to a gene: 3. This CDR3 comprises 14 residues. Germline CDR1 reads SGHTA; CDR2 reads FQGTGA. The CDR3 DNA sequence: TGTGCCAGCAGCTCACAGGGGGCCGACTATGGCTACACCTTC. It yields the protein CASSSQGADYGYTF.

The chain is built from TRBV19 and TRBJ1-1, with no clear D. The CDR3 sequence is 13 residues long. Germline CDR1 reads LNHDA; CDR2 reads SQIVND (reference sequence). Trimming shortened V by 3 bases and J by 7 bases, and 12 bases separated the two germline ends. The DNA of the CDR3 is TGTGCCAGTAGTATCCCCCGGACCGGTGAAGCTTTCTTT. Encoded protein: CASSIPRTGEAFF.

The CDR3, as DNA: TGTGCCACCAGTGGCCTGAACAATCAGCCCCAGCATTTT. Protein product: CATSGLNNQPQHF. The chain recombines TRBV24-1 with TRBJ1-5, with D unresolved. Germline V gene lookup returns CDR1 KGHDR and CDR2 SFDVKD. The ends were cut back, 5 bases at V and 3 bases at J, with 7 bases in the middle. This CDR3 spans 13 amino acids.

V usage is TRBV15 and J usage is TRBJ1-5; D is undetermined. Germline assignment: CDR1 LNHNV and CDR2 YYDKDF (reference sequence). The CDR3 consists of 12 residues. V lost 6 bases, J lost 5 bases, and 8 bases lay in between. The CDR3 loop reads CATRGADQPQHF. The CDR3 nucleotides read TGTGCCACCAGAGGTGCCGATCAGCCCCAGCATTTT.

The chain carries TRBV3-1 (or the pseudogene TRBV3-2) and TRBJ1-2; tentative D call: TRBD1 (5 bases). Germline loops: CDR1 LGHDT, CDR2 YNNKEL (reference sequence). CDR3 length: 13 residues. Deletions cut 3 bases from V and 8 bases from J, with 13 bases between. The CDR3 nucleotides read TGTGCCAGCAGCCAGGCCACGGGGGGAGGCTACACCTTC. Translating gives CASSQATGGGYTF.

The genes are TRBV7-3 and TRBJ2-2; D perhaps matches TRBD1 (6 bases). This CDR3 comprises 14 residues. Trimming cost V 4 bases and J 1 base, with 7 bases left between them. Germline CDR1 reads SGHTA; CDR2 reads FQGTGA. Here the CDR3 reads CASSSGQNTGELFF. In nucleotides, the CDR3 is TGTGCCAGCAGCTCGGGACAGAACACCGGGGAGCTGTTTTTT. The whole variable domain, filled in from reference TRBV7-3 and TRBJ2-2, reads GAGVSQTPSNKVTEKGKYVELRCDPISGHTALYWYRQSLGQGPEFLIYFQGTGAADDSGLPNDRFFAVRPEGSVSTLKIQRTERGDSAVYLCASSSGQNTGELFFGEGSRLTVL.

The CDR3 nucleotides read TGTGCCAGCAGCCAAGATATTACGGGGGTGGCGTCTTATACGCAGTATTTT. This sequence encodes CASSQDITGVASYTQYF. This chain uses TRBV4-2 with TRBJ2-3; a weak D match, TRBD2 (6 bases). The CDR3 is 17 amino acids. Germline V gene data show CDR1 as LGHNA and CDR2 as YNFKEQ. Deletions cut 0 bases from V and 7 bases from J, with 20 bases between.

This sequence joins TRBV11-2 and TRBJ2-2; TRBD1 is a possible D gene (6 bases). Germline loops: CDR1 SGHAT, CDR2 FQNNGV. V shed 0 bases and J shed 6 bases, with 14 bases lying between them. The length of the CDR3 is 16 residues. CDR3 region: CASSLDLGATSGELFF. The CDR3 coding sequence is TGTGCCAGCAGCTTAGACCTGGGGGCAACCTCCGGGGAGCTGTTTTTT.

The chain carries TRBV18 and TRBJ1-4; D is undetermined. This CDR3 has 14 amino acids. CDR1 is KGHSH and CDR2 is LQKENI in the germline V gene. V dropped 3 bases and J dropped 2 bases, with 7 bases sitting between them. The DNA of the CDR3 is TGTGCCAGCTCACCTACAGCCACTAATGAAAAACTGTTTTTT. It is translated as CASSPTATNEKLFF.

The rearrangement uses TRBV2 and TRBJ2-3; TRBD2 matches 9 bases. The CDR3 is 14 residues long. Germline lookup yields CDR1 SNHLY and CDR2 FYNNEI. V lost 5 bases to trimming and J lost 5 bases; unmatched junction nucleotides: 5. The CDR3 region has the DNA TGTGCCAGCAGTCTAGGGACTAGCCGAGATACGCAGTATTTT. It translates to CASSLGTSRDTQYF.

The V and J genes are TRBV5-4 and TRBJ2-7, with TRBD1 as a possible D gene (5 bases). V dropped 2 bases and J dropped 2 bases, with 11 bases sitting between them. Germline CDR1 SGHNT, CDR2 YYREEE (reference sequence). This CDR3 spans 14 amino acids. This CDR3 is CASSLETEAYEQYF. The CDR3 nucleotides are TGTGCCAGCAGCTTAGAGACAGAAGCCTACGAGCAGTACTTC.

The J gene is TRBJ1-6, the V gene TRBV11-1; 7 nucleotides align to TRBD1. The germline V gene has CDR1 SGHAT and CDR2 FQDESV (reference sequence). The CDR3 contains 15 residues. V was clipped by 4 bases and J by 7 bases; unmatched bases: 7. CDR3: CASSSNRGRNSPLHF. For the CDR3, the DNA is TGTGCCAGCAGCTCCAACAGGGGTAGGAATTCACCCCTCCACTTT.

V usage is TRBV7-2 and J usage is TRBJ2-1; TRBD2 aligns across 7 bases. The CDR3 extends over 16 amino acids. J lost 1 base, V lost 4 bases, and 7 bases had no gene match. Germline V gene lookup returns CDR1 SGHTA and CDR2 FQGNSA. The chain's CDR3 is CASSSKRDFSYNEQFF. The CDR3 region has the DNA TGTGCCAGCAGCTCAAAGCGGGACTTTTCCTACAATGAGCAGTTCTTC. Looking up the rest from reference TRBV7-2 and TRBJ2-1 gives the full variable domain: GAGVSQSPSNKVTEKGKDVELRCDPISGHTALYWYRQSLGQGLEFLIYFQGNSAPDKSGLPSDRFSAERTGGSVSTLTIQRTQQEDSAVYLCASSSKRDFSYNEQFFGPGTRLTVL.

This chain connects TRBV6-6 to TRBJ2-7; TRBD1 or TRBD2 may be the D gene (5 bases each). CDR1 and CDR2 (germline): MNHNY, SVGAGI (reference sequence). V was trimmed by 0 bases and J by 2 bases, leaving 11 bases between them. The CDR3 has 15 residues. CDR3 nucleotide sequence: TGTGCCAGCAGTTACTCGGAGAGGGGTGCCTACGAGCAGTACTTC. Translated: CASSYSERGAYEQYF.

The chain recombines TRBV6-5 with TRBJ1-5; D not certain. Germline V CDR1 and CDR2: MNHEY, SVGAGI. This CDR3 spans 13 amino acids. Trimming stripped 6 bases from V and 0 bases from J, with 6 bases between. CDR3 sequence reads: CASRESSNQPQHF. CDR3 nucleotides: TGTGCCAGCAGGGAGTCTAGCAATCAGCCCCAGCATTTT.

The CDR3 DNA reads TGTGCCAGCAGCCTACAGGGGGCAAATGAGCAGTTCTTC. It is translated as CASSLQGANEQFF. The V call is TRBV12-3 or TRBV12-4, the J call TRBJ2-1; TRBD1 matches at 9 bases. This CDR3 contains 13 residues. V gave up 6 bases and J gave up 7 bases; unmatched junction bases: 4.

The genes are TRBV9 and TRBJ1-6; no firm D call. This CDR3 has 14 amino acids. Germline loops: CDR1 SGDLS, CDR2 YYNGEE. V dropped 3 bases and J dropped 7 bases, with 11 bases sitting between them. CDR3 residues: CASSASAMNSPLHF. CDR3 coding DNA: TGTGCCAGCAGCGCCTCAGCCATGAATTCACCCCTCCACTTT.